The clone carrying this T cell receptor (beta chain) was recorded once. CDR1 is LNHDA and CDR2 is SQIVND in the germline V gene (reference sequence). The CDR3 sequence is 16 residues long. Trimming removed 6 bases from V and 3 bases from J, with 18 bases in between. The protocol was immunoSEQ multiplex PCR, while the TCRdb copy is restricted to in-frame clones and leaves out a portion. The profile shows roughly 240,000 clones, about nine tenths of them singletons. The data were obtained in a study of blood T cell repertoires in COVID-19. This chain connects TRBV19 to TRBJ1-5; D not certain. The sample taken for sequencing was PBMCs or T cells enriched from blood (not recorded which). The sequence was collected from a woman in her thirties or forties with acute COVID-19. This CDR3 reads CASREIDRPYNQPQHF. CDR3 nucleotide sequence: TGTGCCAGTAGGGAGATAGATAGACCCTACAATCAGCCCCAGCATTTT.